These 30 T cell receptor beta chains were sequenced from one sample in a study of PD-1 blockade in classical Hodgkin lymphoma. Sample time point: cycle 4 day 1 (C4D1), after five to seven weeks of nivolumab. Relapses following autologous stem cell transplantation were seen in all patients, with brentuximab vedotin exposure varying. Sequenced by immunoSEQ multiplex PCR; TCRdb stores in-frame clones only, minus some. The data contain about 20,000 clones, less than 85% of them singletons. The starting material was peripheral blood mononuclear cells (PBMCs), obtained before the fourth cycle of nivolumab. These receptors came from a human donor with classical Hodgkin lymphoma.

J is TRBJ1-2 and V is TRBV7-9; D is unclear. The germline gives CDR1 SEHNR, CDR2 FQNEAQ (reference sequence). Between the trimmed V and J ends, which lost 3 bases and 3 bases, there was a span of 11 bases. This CDR3 region has 14 residues. The CDR3 region is CASSLWGSDYGYTF. In DNA, the CDR3 is TGTGCCAGCAGCTTGTGGGGTTCGGACTATGGCTACACCTTC. The whole variable domain, remainder taken from reference TRBV7-9 and TRBJ1-2, is DTGVSQNPRHKITKRGQNVTFRCDPISEHNRLYWYRQTLGQGPEFLTYFQNEAQLEKSRLLSDRFSAERPKGSFSTLEIQRTEQGDSAMYLCASSLWGSDYGYTFGSGTRLTVV.

This clone came up a few times. The chain links TRBV6-6 to TRBJ2-7; D is unresolved. The CDR3 contains 12 residues. Germline CDR1 and CDR2: MNHNY and SVGAGI (reference sequence). Trimming removed 6 bases from V and 9 bases from J, with 15 bases in between. CDR3 in amino acids: CASSTVGWVQYF. DNA of the CDR3: TGTGCCAGCAGCACCGTGGGTTGGGTGCAGTACTTC.

CDR3 residues: CASSPPGISGANVLTF. Here the CDR3 DNA reads TGTGCCAGCAGCCCCCCCGGGATCTCTGGGGCCAACGTCCTGACTTTC. The V and J genes are TRBV11-2 and TRBJ2-6; the D gene is possibly TRBD2 (5 bases). The V end lost 5 bases, the J end lost 0 bases, and 11 bases lay between the germline ends. CDR1 and CDR2 from the germline V gene are SGHAT and FQNNGV. The CDR3 consists of 16 residues. Using reference TRBV11-2 and TRBJ2-6 for the parts outside the CDR3, the full variable domain is EAGVAQSPRYKIIEKRQSVAFWCNPISGHATLYWYQQILGQGPKLLIQFQNNGVVDDSQLPKDRFSAERLKGVDSTLKIQPAKLEDSAVYLCASSPPGISGANVLTFGAGSRLTVL.

DNA of the CDR3: TGTGCCAGCAGCTTGGGGACAGGGTTTGACGAGCAGTACTTC. Residues: CASSLGTGFDEQYF. The chain has TRBV5-5 and TRBJ2-7; 8 bases align to TRBD1. This CDR3 is 14 amino acids long. The junction had 4 bases not matched to a gene; V was cut back by 0 bases and J by 5 bases. The germline V gene encodes CDR1 SGHKS and CDR2 YYEKEE (reference sequence). The variable domain in full, with the rest retrieved from reference TRBV5-5 and TRBJ2-7, is DAGVTQSPTHLIKTRGQQVTLRCSPISGHKSVSWYQQVLGQGPQFIFQYYEKEERGRGNFPDRFSARQFPNYSSELNVNALLLGDSALYLCASSLGTGFDEQYFGPGTRLTVT.

The sample holds a few counts of this clone. The J gene is TRBJ1-1, the V gene TRBV14, with no clear D. Trimming pared 2 bases from V and 1 base from J, leaving 5 bases between. CDR1 is SGHDN, CDR2 FVKESK, per germline. The CDR3 has 13 residues. CDR3 sequence reads: CASSQRGNTEAFF. CDR3 coding DNA: TGTGCCAGCAGCCAAAGAGGGAACACTGAAGCTTTCTTT. The full variable domain, rest sourced from reference TRBV14 and TRBJ1-1, is EAGVTQFPSHSVIEKGQTVTLRCDPISGHDNLYWYRRVMGKEIKFLLHFVKESKQDESGMPNNRFLAERTGGTYSTLKVQPAELEDSGVYFCASSQRGNTEAFFGQGTRLTVV.

The chain employs TRBV9 and TRBJ1-2; 7 bases align to TRBD1. The germline gives CDR1 SGDLS, CDR2 YYNGEE. The CDR3 runs to 15 residues. The J segment lost 6 bases and the V segment lost 0 bases, leaving 8 bases of the junction unmatched. Here the CDR3 reads CASSVALPGGNGYTF. CDR3 in DNA: TGTGCCAGCAGCGTAGCCTTGCCAGGGGGGAATGGCTACACCTTC.

CDR3 in amino acids: CAWTLTRTAGGYTF. The CDR3 DNA reads TGTGCCTGGACACTTACTCGGACGGCTGGTGGCTACACCTTC. The chain employs TRBV30 and TRBJ1-2; D is ambiguous. This CDR3 has 14 amino acids. Trimming took 4 bases from V and 7 from J, leaving 19 bases between them. The germline V gene encodes CDR1 GTSNPN and CDR2 SVGIG (reference sequence).

The chain has TRBV7-2 and TRBJ1-3; a possible D gene is TRBD1 (5 bases). CDR1 is SGHTA and CDR2 is FQGNSA in the germline V gene. The ends were cut back, 5 bases at V and 0 bases at J, with 14 bases in the middle. The CDR3 consists of 16 residues. Here the CDR3 reads CASSTPQTDSGNTIYF. CDR3 nucleotides: TGTGCCAGCAGCACCCCCCAGACAGACTCTGGAAACACCATATATTTT.

The chain combines TRBV6-4 with TRBJ2-1; D unclear. This CDR3 has 13 amino acids. Per the germline V gene, CDR1 is MRHNA and CDR2 is SNTAGT. Trimming shortened V by 8 bases and J by 5 bases, and 13 bases separated the two germline ends. The CDR3: CASAKAIDNEQFF. In nucleotides, the CDR3 is TGTGCCAGCGCCAAAGCGATAGACAATGAGCAGTTCTTC.

V gene TRBV6-6 combines with J gene TRBJ2-7, with a weak D call TRBD2 (5 bases). V lost 5 bases, J lost 9 bases, and 11 bases lay in between. This CDR3 contains 11 residues. Germline V gives CDR1 MNHNY, CDR2 SVGAGI (reference sequence). CDR3 sequence: CASSGDEGQYF. DNA of the CDR3: TGTGCCAGCAGTGGGGATGAGGGGCAGTACTTC.

The rearrangement joins TRBV5-1 to TRBJ2-3, with 8 bases lining up with TRBD2. After removal of 4 bases from V and 9 bases from J, the junction contained 10 bases not matched to a gene. CDR1 is SGHRS and CDR2 is YFSETQ in the germline V gene. CDR3 size: 14 residues. CDR3 loop: CASSEVAGRQTQYF. The CDR3 nucleotides are TGCGCCAGCAGCGAGGTAGCGGGGCGCCAGACGCAGTATTTT.

The chain combines TRBV29-1 with TRBJ1-4; 9 bases align to TRBD1. V shed 3 bases, J shed 7 bases, and the junction held 6 bases outside the gene matches. In germline, CDR1 is SQVTM, CDR2 ANQGSEA. This CDR3 region has 14 residues. In DNA form, the CDR3 reads TGCAGCGTTGATGTGGGGACAGGGCCTGAAAAACTGTTTTTT. Protein sequence: CSVDVGTGPEKLFF.

The V gene is TRBV6-5, the J gene TRBJ1-3; D is unclear. The CDR3 contains 12 residues. Germline CDR1 MNHEY, CDR2 SVGAGI. Trimming cost V 8 bases and J 4 bases, with 9 bases left between them. The CDR3 region has the DNA TGTGCCAGCGGGCTACAGGGAAACACCATATATTTT. Translating gives CASGLQGNTIYF.

The CDR3 region is CAWNRASGSYEQYF. In DNA, the CDR3 is TGTGCCTGGAATCGGGCTAGCGGGAGCTACGAGCAGTACTTC. This sequence joins TRBV30 and TRBJ2-7; 10 nucleotides align to TRBD2. V dropped 4 bases and J dropped 3; count of bases not matched to a gene: 6. The V gene's germline CDR1 is GTSNPN and CDR2 SVGIG (reference sequence). The CDR3 extends over 14 amino acids.

A single count supports this clone. V and J are TRBV23-1 and TRBJ2-7; 9 bases are a match to TRBD2. TRBV23-1 is known as an ORF, though its function is uncertain. Trimming took 0 bases from V and 3 from J; bases not matched to a gene: 15. There are 19 residues in the CDR3. The chain's CDR3 is CASSQSDDTAGGHNYEQYF. The CDR3 bases are TGCGCCAGCAGTCAATCCGATGACACAGCGGGGGGACATAACTACGAGCAGTACTTC.

The rearrangement links TRBV6-5 to TRBJ1-5, with TRBD1 matching over 7 bases. There are 15 residues in the CDR3. J gave up 2 bases and V 6 bases, and 7 bases lay outside the gene matches. Germline V gene data show CDR1 as MNHEY and CDR2 as SVGAGI. In DNA form, the CDR3 reads TGTGCCAGCAGCCAACAGGGGTACGGCAATCAGCCCCAGCATTTT. Residues: CASSQQGYGNQPQHF.

The CDR3 DNA reads TGTGCCAGCAGCGAGGACGGATATGGCTACACCTTC. The encoded protein is CASSEDGYGYTF. This chain connects TRBV6-5 to TRBJ1-2; D unresolved. The CDR3 extends over 12 amino acids. Germline V lookup: CDR1 MNHEY, CDR2 SVGAGI. The V gene lost 6 bases and the J gene lost 5 bases, with 10 bases spanning the gap.

The genes are TRBV7-2 and TRBJ1-2; possibly TRBD1 for D (6 bases). CDR3 length: 16 residues. The germline V and J ends were trimmed by 3 bases and 5 bases, with 19 bases remaining between them. The germline CDR1 and CDR2 sequences are SGHTA and FQGNSA. Here the CDR3 reads CASSFIQQGGRYGYTF. DNA of the CDR3: TGTGCCAGCAGCTTCATCCAACAGGGAGGTAGATATGGCTACACCTTC.

This rearrangement joins TRBV5-1 to TRBJ2-2, with D tentatively TRBD1 (6 bases). This CDR3 comprises 14 residues. V was clipped by 9 bases and J by 3 bases, with 15 bases between them. Germline V gene data show CDR1 as SGHRS and CDR2 as YFSETQ. DNA for the CDR3: TGCGCCATAAGAGACAGGCTGGACACCGGGGAGCTGTTTTTT. Its protein is CAIRDRLDTGELFF.

The gene calls are TRBV5-1 and TRBJ2-1; TRBD2 matches at 13 bases. The length of the CDR3 is 17 residues. In germline, CDR1 is SGHRS, CDR2 YFSETQ. The ends lost 3 bases at V and 7 bases at J; junction bases unmatched: 10. CDR3 nucleotide sequence: TGCGCCAGCAGCTCTAAGGACGGGACTAGCGGGGCTAATGAGCAGTTCTTC. Translating gives CASSSKDGTSGANEQFF.

V gene TRBV28 combines with J gene TRBJ2-3; TRBD2 matches at 11 bases. The CDR3 is 15 amino acids. Germline CDR1 reads MDHEN; CDR2 reads SYDVKM. V lost 11 bases and J lost 2; bases outside the gene matches: 9. The CDR3, as DNA: TGTGCCTGCCAACCGGGACTAGCGGACACAGATACGCAGTATTTT. Its protein is CACQPGLADTDTQYF. Drawing the rest from reference TRBV28 and TRBJ2-3, the complete variable domain is DVKVTQSSRYLVKRTGEKVFLECVQDMDHENMFWYRQDPGLGLRLIYFSYDVKMKEKGDIPEGYSVSREKKERFSLILESASTNQTSMYLCACQPGLADTDTQYFGPGTRLTVL.

The chain combines TRBV2 with TRBJ2-7; tentatively, D is TRBD2 (7 bases). CDR1 is SNHLY, CDR2 FYNNEI, per germline. The CDR3 has 15 residues. Between the trimmed V and J ends, which lost 5 bases and 3 bases, there was a span of 17 bases. For the CDR3, the DNA is TGTGCCAGCAGTCTAAAGGGGGGGGAAGGCTACGAGCAGTACTTC. Its protein is CASSLKGGEGYEQYF.

The chain recombines TRBV7-2 with TRBJ2-2; the D gene is possibly TRBD2 (6 bases). Germline assignment: CDR1 SGHTA and CDR2 FQGNSA. Trimming pared 3 bases from V and 6 bases from J, leaving 14 bases between. The CDR3 runs 15 residues. The DNA of the CDR3 is TGTGCCAGCAGCTTGGTGGGGGGACGATCCGGGGAGCTGTTTTTT. Encoded protein: CASSLVGGRSGELFF.

The chain uses TRBV4-2 and TRBJ2-5; 8 bases match TRBD2. The germline V gene has CDR1 LGHNA and CDR2 YNFKEQ. Trimming cost V 0 bases and J 0 bases; bases outside gene matches: 3. The CDR3 totals 16 residues. The CDR3 sequence: CASSQERGGYQETQYF. CDR3 coding DNA: TGTGCCAGCAGCCAAGAGCGCGGGGGGTACCAAGAGACCCAGTACTTC.

J is TRBJ1-2 and V is TRBV19; D is unresolved. The CDR3 consists of 14 residues. V was shortened by 1 base and J by 4 bases, with 10 bases between the two germline ends. Germline CDR1 and CDR2: LNHDA and SQIVND (reference sequence). The CDR3 loop reads CASSIAYSGYGYTF. Here the CDR3 DNA reads TGTGCCAGTAGTATAGCATATAGTGGCTATGGCTACACCTTC.

The sample holds a few counts of this clone. The chain has TRBV5-4 and TRBJ1-2; no clear D gene. Germline V lookup: CDR1 SGHNT, CDR2 YYREEE (reference sequence). The CDR3 covers 11 residues. V lost 1 base, J lost 7 bases, and 5 bases lay in between. The CDR3 region has the DNA TGTGCCAGCAGCTTGTTGGGTGGCTACACCTTC. Protein sequence: CASSLLGGYTF.

V and J are TRBV28 and TRBJ1-2; no definite D call. CDR1 MDHEN and CDR2 SYDVKM come from the germline V gene. Deletions cut 5 bases from V and 5 bases from J, with 9 bases between. The CDR3 runs 12 residues. CDR3 loop: CASSAVRYGYTF. The CDR3 DNA is TGTGCCAGCAGTGCCGTCCGTTATGGCTACACCTTC.

This chain's CDR3 is CASSSRTSGSYGETQYF. The CDR3 DNA follows: TGTGCCAGCAGCTCCCGGACTAGCGGGAGCTATGGGGAGACCCAGTACTTC. This chain connects TRBV11-3 to TRBJ2-5; 13 bases align to TRBD2. The CDR3 covers 17 residues. Germline V gives CDR1 SGHNT, CDR2 YENEEA. Trimming removed 4 bases from V and 5 bases from J; junction bases left unmatched: 10.

The genes are TRBV18 and TRBJ1-1; D is ambiguous. V was clipped by 0 bases and J by 0 bases, with 14 bases between them. The CDR3 loop spans 17 amino acids. Germline lookup yields CDR1 KGHSH and CDR2 LQKENI. The CDR3 sequence: CASSPPGTNYMNTEAFF. In DNA form, the CDR3 reads TGTGCCAGCTCACCACCCGGCACCAACTACATGAACACTGAAGCTTTCTTT.

This clone has only a few counts. The chain links TRBV5-4 to TRBJ1-4; D is unresolved. CDR1 and CDR2 (germline): SGHNT, YYREEE (reference sequence). This CDR3 has 13 amino acids. V lost 5 bases, J lost 5 bases, and 10 bases lay in between. CDR3 bases: TGTGCCAGCAGTACAGAGATAAATGAAAAACTGTTTTTT. Encoded protein: CASSTEINEKLFF. The complete variable domain, with remaining parts taken from reference TRBV5-4 and TRBJ1-4, reads ETGVTQSPTHLIKTRGQQVTLRCSSQSGHNTVSWYQQALGQGPQFIFQYYREEENGRGNFPPRFSGLQFPNYSSELNVNALELDDSALYLCASSTEINEKLFFGSGTQLSVL.